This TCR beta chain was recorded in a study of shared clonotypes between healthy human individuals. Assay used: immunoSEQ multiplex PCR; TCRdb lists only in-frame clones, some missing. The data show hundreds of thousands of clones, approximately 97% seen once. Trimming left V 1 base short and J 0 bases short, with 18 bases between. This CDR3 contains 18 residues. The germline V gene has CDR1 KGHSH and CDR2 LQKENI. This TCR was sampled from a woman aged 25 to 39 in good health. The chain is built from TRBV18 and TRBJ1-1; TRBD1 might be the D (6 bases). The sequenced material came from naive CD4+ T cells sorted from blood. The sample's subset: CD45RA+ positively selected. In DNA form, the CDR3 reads TGTGCCAGCTCACCACTTCCCATCTTACAGGGAGTGAACACTGAAGCTTTCTTT. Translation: CASSPLPILQGVNTEAFF.